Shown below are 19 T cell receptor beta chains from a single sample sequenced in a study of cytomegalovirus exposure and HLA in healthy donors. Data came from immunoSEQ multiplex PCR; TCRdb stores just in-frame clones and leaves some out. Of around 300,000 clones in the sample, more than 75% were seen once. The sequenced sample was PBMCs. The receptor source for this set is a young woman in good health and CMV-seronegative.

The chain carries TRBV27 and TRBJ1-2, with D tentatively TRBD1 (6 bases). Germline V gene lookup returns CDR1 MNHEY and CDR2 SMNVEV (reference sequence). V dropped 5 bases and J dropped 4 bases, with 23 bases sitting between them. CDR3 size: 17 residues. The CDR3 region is CASSPYPRAGEFYGYTF. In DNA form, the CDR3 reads TGTGCCAGCAGTCCATATCCCCGGGCAGGGGAGTTCTATGGCTACACCTTC.

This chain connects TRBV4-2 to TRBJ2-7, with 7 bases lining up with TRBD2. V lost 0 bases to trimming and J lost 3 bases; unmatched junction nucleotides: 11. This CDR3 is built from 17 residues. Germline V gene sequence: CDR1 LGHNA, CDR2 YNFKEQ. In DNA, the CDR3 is TGTGCCAGCAGCCAAGATCCCGCGGGAGAGACATTCTACGAGCAGTACTTC. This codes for CASSQDPAGETFYEQYF.

The CDR3 loop is CASSEHTPGQGIWNEQFF. For the CDR3, the DNA is TGTGCCAGCAGTGAACACACCCCGGGACAGGGTATTTGGAATGAGCAGTTCTTC. The chain links TRBV25-1 to TRBJ2-1; 9 nucleotides align to TRBD1. Germline V lookup: CDR1 MGHDK, CDR2 SYGVNS. After removal of 2 bases from V and 7 bases from J, the junction contained 15 bases not matched to a gene. The CDR3 extends over 18 amino acids.

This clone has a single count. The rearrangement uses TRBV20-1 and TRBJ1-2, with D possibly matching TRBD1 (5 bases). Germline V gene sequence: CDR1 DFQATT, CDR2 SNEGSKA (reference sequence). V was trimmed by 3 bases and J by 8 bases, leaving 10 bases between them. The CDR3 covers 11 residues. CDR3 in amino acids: CSASIQGGYTF. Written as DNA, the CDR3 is TGCAGTGCTAGCATCCAGGGCGGCTACACCTTC.

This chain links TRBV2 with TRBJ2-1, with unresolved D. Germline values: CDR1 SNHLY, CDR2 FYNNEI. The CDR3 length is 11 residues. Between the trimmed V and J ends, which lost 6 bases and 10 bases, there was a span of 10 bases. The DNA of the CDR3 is TGTGCCAGCAGCGAATACGGGGAGCAGTTCTTC. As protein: CASSEYGEQFF.

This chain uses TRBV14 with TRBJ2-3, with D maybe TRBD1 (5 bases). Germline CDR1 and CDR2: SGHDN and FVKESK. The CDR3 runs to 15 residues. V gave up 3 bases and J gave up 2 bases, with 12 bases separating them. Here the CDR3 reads CASSHDRGPTDTQYF. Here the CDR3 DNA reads TGTGCCAGCAGCCACGACAGAGGACCCACAGATACGCAGTATTTT.

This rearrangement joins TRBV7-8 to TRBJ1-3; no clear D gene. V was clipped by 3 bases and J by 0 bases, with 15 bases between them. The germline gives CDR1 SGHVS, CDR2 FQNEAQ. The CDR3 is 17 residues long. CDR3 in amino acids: CASSFGSSGGSGNTIYF. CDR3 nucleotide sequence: TGTGCCAGCAGCTTCGGATCATCAGGAGGCTCTGGAAACACCATATATTTT.

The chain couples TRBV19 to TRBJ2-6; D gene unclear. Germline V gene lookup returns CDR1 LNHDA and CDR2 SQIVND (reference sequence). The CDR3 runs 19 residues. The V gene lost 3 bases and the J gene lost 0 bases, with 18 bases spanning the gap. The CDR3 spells CASSIAYYKVRSGANVLTF. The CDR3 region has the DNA TGTGCCAGTAGTATTGCTTATTACAAAGTACGCTCTGGGGCCAACGTCCTGACTTTC.

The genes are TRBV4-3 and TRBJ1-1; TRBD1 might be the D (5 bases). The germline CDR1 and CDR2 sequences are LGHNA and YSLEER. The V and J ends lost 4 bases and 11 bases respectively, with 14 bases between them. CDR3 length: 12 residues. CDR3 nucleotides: TGCGCCAGCAGCCGCCCCCCAGGGAGGGCTTTCTTT. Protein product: CASSRPPGRAFF.

The CDR3 coding sequence is TGCGCCAGCAGCTCTACGGTAACGACAGGACAAACTGAAGCTTTCTTT. Its protein product is CASSSTVTTGQTEAFF. The V and J genes are TRBV5-1 and TRBJ1-1; the D gene is possibly TRBD1 (6 bases). V gave up 3 bases and J gave up 5 bases, with 20 bases separating them. The CDR3 extends over 16 amino acids. CDR1 is SGHRS, CDR2 YFSETQ, per germline. Looking up the rest from reference TRBV5-1 and TRBJ1-1 gives the full variable domain: KAGVTQTPRYLIKTRGQQVTLSCSPISGHRSVSWYQQTPGQGLQFLFEYFSETQRNKGNFPGRFSGRQFSNSRSEMNVSTLELGDSALYLCASSSTVTTGQTEAFFGQGTRLTVV.

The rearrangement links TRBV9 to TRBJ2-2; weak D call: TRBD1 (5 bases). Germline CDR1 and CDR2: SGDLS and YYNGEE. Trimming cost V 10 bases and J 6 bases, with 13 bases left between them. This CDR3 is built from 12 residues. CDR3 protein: CAVEDSAGELFF. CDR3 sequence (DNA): TGTGCCGTCGAAGACAGCGCCGGGGAGCTGTTTTTT.

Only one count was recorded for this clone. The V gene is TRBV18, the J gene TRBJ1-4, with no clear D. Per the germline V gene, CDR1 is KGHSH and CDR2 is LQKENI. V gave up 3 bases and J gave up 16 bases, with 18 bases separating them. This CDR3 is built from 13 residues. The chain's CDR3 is CASSPQGRGLWFF. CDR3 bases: TGTGCCAGCTCACCCCAAGGCCGCGGCCTATGGTTTTTT.

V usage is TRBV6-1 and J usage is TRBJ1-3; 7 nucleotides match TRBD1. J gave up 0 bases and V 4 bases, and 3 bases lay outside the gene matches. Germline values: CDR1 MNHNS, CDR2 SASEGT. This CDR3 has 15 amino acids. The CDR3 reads CASSVPGGSGNTIYF. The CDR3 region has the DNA TGTGCCAGCAGTGTACCAGGGGGCTCTGGAAACACCATATATTTT.

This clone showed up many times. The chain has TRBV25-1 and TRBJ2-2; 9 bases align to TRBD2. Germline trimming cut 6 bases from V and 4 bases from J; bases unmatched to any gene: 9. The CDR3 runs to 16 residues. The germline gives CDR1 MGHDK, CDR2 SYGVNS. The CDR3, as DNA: TGTGCCAGCAGCTCCGGACTAGCGCCGGCCACCGGGGAGCTGTTTTTT. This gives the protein CASSSGLAPATGELFF.

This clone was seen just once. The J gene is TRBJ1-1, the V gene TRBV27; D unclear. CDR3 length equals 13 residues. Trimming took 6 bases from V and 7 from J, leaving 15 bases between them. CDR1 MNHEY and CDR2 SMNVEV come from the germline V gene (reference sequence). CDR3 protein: CASSSIPGSEAFF. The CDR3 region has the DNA TGTGCCAGCAGCTCGATACCAGGAAGTGAAGCTTTCTTT.

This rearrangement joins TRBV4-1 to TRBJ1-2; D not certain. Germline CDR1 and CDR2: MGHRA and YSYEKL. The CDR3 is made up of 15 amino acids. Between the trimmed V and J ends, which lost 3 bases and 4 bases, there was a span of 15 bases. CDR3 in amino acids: CASSQPWEGSYGYTF. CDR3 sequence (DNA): TGCGCCAGCAGCCAGCCCTGGGAGGGAAGCTATGGCTACACCTTC.

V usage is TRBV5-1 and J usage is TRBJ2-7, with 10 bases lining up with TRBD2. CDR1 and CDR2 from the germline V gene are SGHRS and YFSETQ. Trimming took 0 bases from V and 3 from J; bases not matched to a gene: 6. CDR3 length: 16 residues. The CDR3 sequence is CASSLASSGSFYEQYF. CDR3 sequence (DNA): TGCGCCAGCAGCTTGGCGTCTAGCGGGAGTTTCTACGAGCAGTACTTC.

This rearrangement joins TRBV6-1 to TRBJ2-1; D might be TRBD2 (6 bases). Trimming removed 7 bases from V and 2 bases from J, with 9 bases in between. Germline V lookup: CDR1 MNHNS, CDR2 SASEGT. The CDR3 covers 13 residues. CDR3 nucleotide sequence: TGTGCCAGCATGGCGGGAACCTACAATGAGCAGTTCTTC. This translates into CASMAGTYNEQFF.

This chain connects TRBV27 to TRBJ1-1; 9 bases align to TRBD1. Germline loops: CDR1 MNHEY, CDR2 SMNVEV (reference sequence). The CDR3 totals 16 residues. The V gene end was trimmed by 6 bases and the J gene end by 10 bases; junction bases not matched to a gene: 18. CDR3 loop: CASSPQDRGRTDGAFF. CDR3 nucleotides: TGTGCCAGCAGCCCCCAGGACAGGGGACGGACGGACGGAGCTTTCTTT.